These T cell receptor beta chains were read from a single sample in a study of post-analysis software for immune sequencing data. TCRdb independently ran MiXCR on the PCR reads; one entry per CDR3 protein. The table shows under 900,000 distinct CDR3 sequences, with roughly 50% occurring only once. Sequencing used blood. These receptors originate from a girl aged 5-17 years with multiple sclerosis. The CDR3 runs from the conserved cysteine through the conserved F or W. A D gene is named only where the DNA matches it firmly. Clone sizes are given selectively: once, few, many, or a class where the clone is expanded.

-	-	TRBV5-1	TRBJ2-3	CASSFEQGAVDTQYF	TGCGCCAGCAGCTTCGAACAGGGTGCAGTAGATACGCAGTATTTT
-	few	TRBV6-1	TRBJ1-2	CASSEWQGYYGYTF	TGTGCCAGCAGTGAATGGCAGGGCTACTATGGCTACACCTTC
TRBD1	once	TRBV6-5	TRBJ2-7	CVSSYAGTVSYEQYF	TGTGTCAGCAGTTACGCCGGGACAGTGTCCTACGAGCAGTACTTC
-	-	TRBV14	TRBJ2-4	CASSQENGNVAKNIQYF	TGTGCCAGCAGCCAAGAAAACGGAAACGTAGCCAAAAACATTCAGTACTTC
-	-	TRBV2	TRBJ1-1	CASRSQGEFTEAFF	TGTGCCAGCCGATCCCAGGGTGAATTTACTGAAGCTTTCTTT
TRBD2	-	TRBV6-5	TRBJ2-7	CASSGLASNYEQYF	TGTGCCAGCAGTGGACTAGCGAGCAACTACGAGCAGTACTTC
TRBD1	-	TRBV27	TRBJ2-7	CASSLPRTGGNYEQYF	TGTGCCAGCAGTTTACCAAGGACAGGGGGTAACTACGAGCAGTACTTC
-	-	TRBV20-1	TRBJ2-2	CSAPSGPWGGELFF	TGCAGTGCTCCCAGCGGCCCTTGGGGCGGGGAGCTGTTTTTT
-	-	TRBV7-3	TRBJ2-1	CASSPSLGGGLYNEQFF	TGTGCCAGCAGCCCGTCCCTAGGGGGGGGCCTCTACAATGAGCAGTTCTTC
-	-	TRBV5-1	TRBJ2-3	CASSIGTDPRSADTQYF	TGCGCCAGCAGCATCGGGACCGATCCTAGGTCCGCAGATACGCAGTATTTT
TRBD2	-	TRBV9	TRBJ2-3	CASSEAGGNTDTQYF	TGTGCCAGCAGCGAGGCGGGGGGGAACACAGATACGCAGTATTTT
-	-	TRBV5-5	TRBJ1-5	CASSLSDIAVYQPQHF	TGTGCCAGCAGCTTGTCGGACATCGCCGTCTATCAGCCCCAGCATTTT
TRBD1	-	TRBV5-1	TRBJ1-2	CASSFSGTGSNMYGYTF	TGCGCCAGCAGCTTTTCCGGGACAGGGTCGAATATGTATGGCTACACCTTC
TRBD2	few	TRBV4-1	TRBJ2-2	CASSQGLAGAQNTGELFF	TGCGCCAGCAGCCAAGGACTAGCGGGGGCCCAGAACACCGGGGAGCTGTTTTTT
TRBD2	few	TRBV18	TRBJ2-7	CASSPGTSDLYEQYF	TGTGCCAGCTCACCCGGGACTAGCGACCTCTACGAGCAGTACTTC
TRBD1	-	TRBV9	TRBJ2-1	CASSVETGALRNEQFF	TGTGCCAGCAGCGTAGAAACAGGGGCACTTCGCAATGAGCAGTTCTTC
-	few	TRBV12-3/TRBV12-4	TRBJ2-4	CASSPRGPLAKNIQYF	TGTGCCAGCAGTCCGCGCGGGCCCTTAGCCAAAAACATTCAGTACTTC
TRBD1	-	TRBV7-2	TRBJ2-7	CASRGAGGPLTSYEQYF	TGTGCCAGCAGAGGGGCAGGGGGACCTCTCACATCCTACGAGCAGTACTTC
TRBD1	-	TRBV18	TRBJ2-5	CASSPIRDRGETQYF	TGTGCCAGCTCACCGATTCGGGACAGGGGAGAGACCCAGTACTTC
TRBD1	few	TRBV5-1	TRBJ2-3	CASSFRDRETDTQYF	TGCGCCAGCAGCTTCCGGGACAGGGAGACAGATACGCAGTATTTT
TRBD2	-	TRBV9	TRBJ2-3	CASTRAGKADTQYF	TGTGCCAGCACTAGAGCGGGGAAGGCAGATACGCAGTATTTT
-	few	TRBV11-2	TRBJ2-1	CASSLEPRDYNEQFF	TGTGCCAGCAGCTTAGAACCGAGGGACTACAATGAGCAGTTCTTC
-	-	TRBV5-6	TRBJ2-2	CASSLWLWDTGELFF	TGTGCCAGCAGCTTGTGGCTCTGGGACACCGGGGAGCTGTTTTTT
-	-	TRBV18	TRBJ2-1	CASSPPGFEQFF	TGTGCCAGCTCACCACCGGGGTTTGAGCAGTTCTTC
-	-	TRBV4-1	TRBJ2-5	CASSQVAEETQYF	TGCGCCAGCAGCCAAGTGGCAGAAGAGACCCAGTACTTC
TRBD1	-	TRBV7-2	TRBJ2-7	CASSWTGTVSYEQYF	TGTGCCAGCAGCTGGACCGGGACAGTCTCCTACGAGCAGTACTTC
-	-	TRBV20-1	TRBJ2-7	CSARDRRFPYEQYF	TGCAGTGCTAGAGATCGCCGCTTCCCCTACGAGCAGTACTTC
-	-	TRBV12-3/TRBV12-4	TRBJ2-7	CASSFKRHSYEQYF	TGTGCCAGCAGTTTTAAGCGGCACTCCTACGAGCAGTACTTC
TRBD2	once	TRBV12-5	TRBJ2-7	CATTGTSNEQYF	TGTGCTACTACCGGGACTAGTAACGAGCAGTACTTC
-	few	TRBV27	TRBJ2-7	CASTGPGGLGSGLYEQYF	TGTGCCAGTACCGGTCCAGGGGGACTAGGGTCTGGGCTCTACGAGCAGTACTTC
TRBD2	few	TRBV29-1	TRBJ2-7	CSVGTSFNEQYF	TGCAGCGTTGGGACTAGCTTCAATGAGCAGTACTTC
TRBD2	-	TRBV20-1	TRBJ2-5	CSARDLRLAAIQETQYF	TGCAGTGCTAGAGATCTTAGGCTAGCGGCCATCCAAGAGACCCAGTACTTC
-	-	TRBV5-1	TRBJ2-1	CASSLSVRTTPYNEQFF	TGCGCCAGCAGCTTGAGTGTGAGGACAACCCCTTACAATGAGCAGTTCTTC
TRBD2	few	TRBV20-1	TRBJ2-1	CSARWTSGKIYNEQFF	TGCAGTGCTAGATGGACTAGCGGGAAAATTTACAATGAGCAGTTCTTC
-	-	TRBV12-3/TRBV12-4	TRBJ2-1	CASSRDLAYNEQFF	TGTGCCAGCAGCCGGGATTTAGCCTACAATGAGCAGTTCTTC
-	-	TRBV6-4	TRBJ1-1	CASSREGSTEAFF	TGTGCCAGCAGTCGTGAAGGTTCCACTGAAGCTTTCTTT
TRBD1	-	TRBV12-3/TRBV12-4	TRBJ2-6	CASSFYRTGSSKGANVLTF	TGTGCCAGCAGTTTTTACCGGACAGGGAGTTCGAAGGGGGCCAACGTCCTGACTTTC
-	-	TRBV29-1	TRBJ2-7	CSAGPAGGEQYF	TGCAGCGCGGGCCCTGCAGGGGGGGAGCAGTACTTC
-	once	TRBV20-1	TRBJ2-3	CSASPGAQYF	TGCAGTGCTAGTCCCGGGGCGCAGTATTTT
TRBD1	few	TRBV12-3/TRBV12-4	TRBJ2-7	CASSLLQGTGFEQYF	TGTGCCAGCAGCCTACTACAGGGGACGGGATTCGAGCAGTACTTC
TRBD1	once	TRBV7-8	TRBJ1-2	CASSLGVQGANSYGYTF	TGTGCCAGCAGCCTCGGGGTACAGGGGGCAAATTCCTATGGCTACACCTTC
TRBD1	-	TRBV7-9	TRBJ2-4	CASSLGQGLGKNIQYF	TGTGCCAGCAGCTTAGGACAGGGTTTAGGCAAAAACATTCAGTACTTC
-	-	TRBV20-1	TRBJ2-7	CSARAQREDEQYF	TGCAGTGCTAGAGCTCAAAGGGAAGACGAGCAGTACTTC
-	few	TRBV3-1	TRBJ1-2	CASSQEGTPRNYGYTF	TGTGCCAGCAGCCAAGAAGGAACCCCGCGGAACTATGGCTACACCTTC
-	-	TRBV5-6	TRBJ2-1	CASSWRGGWEQFF	TGTGCCAGCAGCTGGAGGGGGGGTTGGGAGCAGTTCTTC
TRBD1	few	TRBV5-1	TRBJ2-1	CASTAAGQVYNEQFF	TGCGCCAGCACTGCCGCCGGACAGGTCTACAATGAGCAGTTCTTC
TRBD2	-	TRBV10-3	TRBJ2-2	CAISEPRPKTSAGELFF	TGTGCCATCAGTGAGCCACGACCAAAGACTAGCGCCGGGGAGCTGTTTTTT
-	many	TRBV29-1	TRBJ2-7	CSVVWQGTYEQYF	TGCAGCGTTGTGTGGCAGGGGACCTACGAGCAGTACTTC